Shown below are 18 T cell receptor beta chains from a single sample sequenced in a study of blood T cell repertoires in COVID-19. Profiling relied on immunoSEQ multiplex PCR, and the TCRdb table lists in-frame clones only, not all of them. The data contain roughly 61,000 clones, around 65% of them singletons. The specimen sequenced was PBMCs or T cells enriched from blood (not recorded which). The source of these receptors is a woman between 55 and 75 years old who had been exposed to COVID-19.

In this sample, this clone turned up a few times. The chain carries TRBV6-5 and TRBJ1-5; no reliable D call. The CDR3 length is 14 residues. Trimming pared 7 bases from V and 1 base from J, leaving 11 bases between. Germline CDR1 MNHEY, CDR2 SVGAGI. The CDR3 DNA follows: TGTGCCAGCACCGAGGTAATAAGCAATCAGCCCCAGCATTTT. Protein product: CASTEVISNQPQHF.

The chain recombines TRBV7-9 with TRBJ1-5, with D uncertain. V gave up 5 bases and J gave up 5 bases, with 7 bases separating them. CDR1 is SEHNR and CDR2 is FQNEAQ in the germline V gene (reference sequence). The CDR3 is made up of 12 amino acids. The CDR3 loop reads CASSATDQPQHF. The CDR3 DNA follows: TGTGCCAGCAGCGCGACTGATCAGCCCCAGCATTTT.

This chain joins TRBV28 and TRBJ2-7, with D unclear. V lost 3 bases to trimming and J lost 3 bases, with 6 bases between them. The CDR3 contains 12 residues. CDR1 is MDHEN, CDR2 SYDVKM, per germline. The CDR3 DNA sequence: TGTGCCAGCAGTTTTATGTTCTACGAGCAGTACTTC. Its translation: CASSFMFYEQYF.

CDR3 nucleotides: TGTGCCTGGACTAGCGGGGGGGCAGATACGCAGTATTTT. Its translation is CAWTSGGADTQYF. The chain links TRBV30 to TRBJ2-3, with 12 bases matching TRBD2. The CDR3 covers 13 residues. V shed 4 bases, J shed 4 bases, and the junction held 0 bases outside the gene matches. Germline V gene lookup returns CDR1 GTSNPN and CDR2 SVGIG (reference sequence).

This clone was picked up a small number of times. The J gene is TRBJ2-7, the V gene TRBV2, with D possibly TRBD1 on 6 matching bases. Trimming left V 10 bases short and J 3 bases short, with 13 bases between. Germline loops: CDR1 SNHLY, CDR2 FYNNEI. The CDR3 contains 12 residues. The CDR3 here is CAMTDSFYEQYF. CDR3 in DNA: TGTGCCATGACGGACAGCTTCTACGAGCAGTACTTC.

This chain connects TRBV7-9 to TRBJ2-7; weak D call: TRBD1 (6 bases). Looked up from germline, CDR1 is SEHNR and CDR2 is FQNEAQ (reference sequence). Between the trimmed V and J ends, which lost 5 bases and 3 bases, there was a span of 23 bases. The CDR3 extends over 17 amino acids. The CDR3 spells CASSPLPFGTKDYEQYF. In DNA form, the CDR3 reads TGTGCCAGCAGCCCACTTCCCTTCGGGACAAAAGACTACGAGCAGTACTTC.

This chain joins TRBV28 and TRBJ2-7, with 9 positions matching TRBD1. V gave up 2 bases and J gave up 3 bases; unmatched junction bases: 2. The CDR3 has 14 amino acids. Germline-derived CDR1 and CDR2 are MDHEN and SYDVKM. CDR3 residues: CASSLHRGLYEQYF. The CDR3 region has the DNA TGTGCCAGCAGTTTACACAGGGGGCTCTACGAGCAGTACTTC.

The chain has TRBV5-1 and TRBJ1-1; D gene unclear. CDR3 length: 14 residues. CDR1 and CDR2 (germline): SGHRS, YFSETQ. The V end was cut by 3 bases, the J end by 0 bases, with 9 bases between. CDR3: CASSSGTMNTEAFF. As DNA, the CDR3 is TGCGCCAGCAGCTCCGGTACCATGAACACTGAAGCTTTCTTT.

This clone was recorded a few times. This rearrangement joins TRBV6-5 to TRBJ1-2, with 8 bases fitting TRBD1. Germline V gene lookup returns CDR1 MNHEY and CDR2 SVGAGI. V shed 2 bases, J shed 5 bases, and the junction held 7 bases outside the gene matches. The CDR3 totals 15 residues. The CDR3 protein is CASSYRQGMGYGYTF. The CDR3 region has the DNA TGTGCCAGCAGTTACCGACAGGGGATGGGGTATGGCTACACCTTC.

This clone was counted between two and nine times. The V call is TRBV11-2, the J call TRBJ2-1, with 12 bases lining up with TRBD2. The J segment lost 10 bases and the V segment lost 8 bases, leaving 6 bases of the junction unmatched. The CDR3 covers 13 residues. In germline, CDR1 is SGHAT, CDR2 FQNNGV. CDR3 sequence: CASASGRAGEQFF. The DNA for the CDR3 is TGTGCCAGCGCTAGCGGGAGGGCCGGGGAGCAGTTCTTC.

This clone came up a few times. The chain uses TRBV2 and TRBJ1-5, with D hard to call. V lost 2 bases and J lost 0, with 8 bases in between. The germline CDR1 and CDR2 sequences are SNHLY and FYNNEI. The CDR3 is 15 residues long. The DNA for the CDR3 is TGTGCCAGCAGTGAAACAGTTTATAGCAATCAGCCCCAGCATTTT. Translated: CASSETVYSNQPQHF.

The chain's CDR3 is CASRIQGVSSGYTF. CDR3 nucleotide sequence: TGTGCCAGCAGAATACAGGGGGTTTCAAGTGGCTACACCTTC. The chain is built from TRBV28 and TRBJ1-2; TRBD1 aligns across 8 bases. The germline CDR1 and CDR2 sequences are MDHEN and SYDVKM. Trimming removed 6 bases from V and 7 bases from J; junction bases left unmatched: 10. CDR3 length equals 14 residues.

There are many counts of this clone. This rearrangement joins TRBV30 to TRBJ1-1; D call uncertain. This CDR3 has 12 residues. The ends were cut back, 4 bases at V and 1 base at J, with 7 bases in the middle. Germline loops: CDR1 GTSNPN, CDR2 SVGIG (reference sequence). The CDR3 nucleotides are TGTGCCTGGAAACGACAGAACACTGAAGCTTTCTTT. This encodes CAWKRQNTEAFF.

The rearrangement joins TRBV5-1 to TRBJ1-1; D is ambiguous. The CDR3 is 13 residues long. The germline CDR1 and CDR2 sequences are SGHRS and YFSETQ. Trimming cost V 5 bases and J 5 bases, with 13 bases left between them. The CDR3 is CASSVPGGTEAFF. CDR3 nucleotide sequence: TGCGCCAGCAGTGTACCCGGAGGGACTGAAGCTTTCTTT. Full variable domain (outside the CDR3, taken from reference TRBV5-1 and TRBJ1-1): KAGVTQTPRYLIKTRGQQVTLSCSPISGHRSVSWYQQTPGQGLQFLFEYFSETQRNKGNFPGRFSGRQFSNSRSEMNVSTLELGDSALYLCASSVPGGTEAFFGQGTRLTVV.

A few counts support this clone. This chain connects TRBV11-2 to TRBJ1-1; D is unresolved. Per the germline V gene, CDR1 is SGHAT and CDR2 is FQNNGV. Trimming took off 6 bases at V and 5 bases at J, with 10 bases between the two ends. The CDR3 sequence is 12 residues long. The CDR3 sequence is CASSHSGTEAFF. The DNA of the CDR3 is TGTGCCAGCAGTCACTCGGGGACTGAAGCTTTCTTT.

This chain links TRBV7-2 with TRBJ1-6; TRBD1 is a possible D gene (6 bases). The germline gives CDR1 SGHTA, CDR2 FQGNSA. The CDR3 is made up of 16 amino acids. V lost 0 bases, J lost 5 bases, and 11 bases lay in between. Written as DNA, the CDR3 is TGTGCCAGCAGCTTAGCGGGGGCTCTGGATAATTCACCCCTCCACTTT. Encoded protein: CASSLAGALDNSPLHF.

J is TRBJ1-3 and V is TRBV6-5; D is undetermined. This CDR3 comprises 15 residues. Trimming pared 6 bases from V and 0 bases from J, leaving 12 bases between. Germline V lookup: CDR1 MNHEY, CDR2 SVGAGI. DNA for the CDR3: TGTGCCAGCAGCTCCAACAGTGGCTCTGGAAACACCATATATTTT. This sequence encodes CASSSNSGSGNTIYF.

The V gene is TRBV9, the J gene TRBJ1-2; D call uncertain. The CDR3 has 14 residues. Between the trimmed V and J ends, which lost 3 bases and 6 bases, there was a span of 15 bases. Looked up from germline, CDR1 is SGDLS and CDR2 is YYNGEE. CDR3 sequence reads: CASSGGPLNDGYTF. In DNA form, the CDR3 reads TGTGCCAGCAGCGGCGGGCCCCTAAACGATGGCTACACCTTC.